The 17 T cell receptor beta chains reported below all come from one sample, sequenced in a study of CD8+ T cells in alopecia areata. Following extraction, RNA underwent reverse transcription to cDNA, which served as the sequencing template. TCRdb's table, derived via immunoSEQ multiplex PCR, lists solely in-frame clones and lacks some. The sample includes about 120,000 clones, approximately 60% of them seen just once. Sequencing input: CD4+ T cells sorted from blood. The receptors originated from a human donor in good health.

The chain joins TRBV11-2 to TRBJ2-7; no clear D gene. This CDR3 is built from 14 residues. Trimming shortened V by 0 bases and J by 3 bases, and 9 bases separated the two germline ends. Germline CDR1 and CDR2: SGHAT and FQNNGV. CDR3 bases: TGTGCCAGCAGCTTAGATTCCGGTTACTACGAGCAGTACTTC. The encoded protein is CASSLDSGYYEQYF.

The rearrangement joins TRBV9 to TRBJ2-1, with TRBD1 as a possible D gene (6 bases). The germline V gene encodes CDR1 SGDLS and CDR2 YYNGEE. CDR3 length: 14 residues. The ends were cut back, 4 bases at V and 5 bases at J, with 13 bases in the middle. CDR3 in DNA: TGTGCCAGCAGCACACACAGGGTCGACAATGAGCAGTTCTTC. It translates to CASSTHRVDNEQFF.

The V gene is TRBV5-1, the J gene TRBJ2-6; the D is unclear. V was pared by 4 bases and J by 2 bases, with 10 bases between. The CDR3 consists of 15 residues. Per germline, CDR1 SGHRS and CDR2 YFSETQ. DNA for the CDR3: TGCGCCAGCAGCGAGGACGGTGCTGGGGCCAACGTCCTGACTTTC. Translation: CASSEDGAGANVLTF.

CDR3 in amino acids: CASSQIDSGVGYTF. CDR3 DNA sequence: TGCGCCAGCAGCCAAATAGACTCAGGGGTCGGCTACACCTTC. The chain has TRBV4-1 and TRBJ1-2; perhaps TRBD1 as D (6 bases). This CDR3 has 14 residues. With 2 bases removed from V and 8 bases from J, the gap between germline ends came to 15 bases. Per germline, CDR1 MGHRA and CDR2 YSYEKL.

The chain recombines TRBV4-1 with TRBJ1-6; TRBD1 matches 9 bases. This CDR3 is 15 amino acids long. Germline assignment: CDR1 MGHRA and CDR2 YSYEKL. The V segment lost 5 bases and the J segment 10 bases; nucleotides outside the gene matches: 9. The CDR3 DNA reads TGCGCCAGCAGCTATAGGACAGGGGAAGGGTCACCCCTCCACTTT. Protein: CASSYRTGEGSPLHF.

This clone was counted once. The chain has TRBV5-6 and TRBJ2-1, with D possibly TRBD1 on 6 matching bases. Trimming took off 0 bases at V and 5 bases at J, with 9 bases between the two ends. The germline V gene has CDR1 SGHDT and CDR2 YYEEEE. The CDR3 contains 14 residues. The CDR3 DNA sequence: TGTGCCAGCAGCTTGGGGACAGCACACAATGAGCAGTTCTTC. Encoded protein: CASSLGTAHNEQFF.

This clone showed up just a few times. The J gene is TRBJ1-1, the V gene TRBV2, with TRBD1 as a possible D gene (6 bases). Germline CDR1 and CDR2: SNHLY and FYNNEI. The CDR3 contains 15 residues. Between the trimmed V and J ends, which lost 6 bases and 4 bases, there was a span of 18 bases. The CDR3 DNA follows: TGTGCCAGCAGCATATCAACAGGGTTTGGCACTGAAGCTTTCTTT. Translated, it gives CASSISTGFGTEAFF. The whole variable domain, remainder taken from reference TRBV2 and TRBJ1-1, is EPEVTQTPSHQVTQMGQEVILRCVPISNHLYFYWYRQILGQKVEFLVSFYNNEISEKSEIFDDQFSVERPDGSNFTLKIRSTKLEDSAMYFCASSISTGFGTEAFFGQGTRLTVV.

This clone has a single count. This chain joins TRBV5-1 and TRBJ2-1, with 10 nucleotides matching TRBD1. Germline trimming cut 3 bases from V and 15 bases from J; bases unmatched to any gene: 15. Germline loops: CDR1 SGHRS, CDR2 YFSETQ. The CDR3 consists of 15 residues. This chain's CDR3 is CASSYGTGAAMSPFF. As DNA, the CDR3 is TGCGCCAGCAGCTATGGGACAGGGGCCGCTATGTCGCCGTTCTTC.

The chain recombines TRBV7-3 with TRBJ2-7; no definite D call. The CDR3 contains 14 residues. Trimming took 2 bases from V and 1 from J, leaving 9 bases between them. Per germline, CDR1 SGHTA and CDR2 FQGTGA. CDR3: CASSLYRRSYEQYF. Here the CDR3 DNA reads TGTGCCAGCAGCTTATACCGGCGGTCCTACGAGCAGTACTTC.

The sample holds a few counts of this clone. The chain combines TRBV10-3 with TRBJ2-2, with D possibly being TRBD1 (5 bases). This CDR3 comprises 14 residues. The V gene lost 3 bases and the J gene lost 10 bases, with 15 bases spanning the gap. Germline V gene data show CDR1 as ENHRY and CDR2 as SYGVKD. In nucleotides, the CDR3 is TGTGCCATCAGTGACTCTCTAGGGGCTGAGGAGCTGTTTTTT. Translating gives CAISDSLGAEELFF.

This chain links TRBV5-1 with TRBJ2-2; TRBD2 might be the D (5 bases). This CDR3 is 12 amino acids long. V lost 7 bases and J 1 base, leaving 5 bases between the germline ends. The germline gives CDR1 SGHRS, CDR2 YFSETQ. The CDR3 sequence: CASAGNTGELFF. The CDR3 coding sequence is TGCGCCAGCGCGGGGAACACCGGGGAGCTGTTTTTT.

This clone turned up a few times. The rearrangement links TRBV19 to TRBJ2-7; D might be TRBD2 (6 bases). Looked up from germline, CDR1 is LNHDA and CDR2 is SQIVND (reference sequence). CDR3 size: 14 residues. Deletions cut 10 bases from V and 6 bases from J, with 22 bases between. DNA of the CDR3: TGTGCCAATCGACAGTCTACCGCGGGATGCGAGCAGTACTTC. Protein product: CANRQSTAGCEQYF.

The chain couples TRBV20-1 to TRBJ1-1; unclear D gene. Trimming stripped 3 bases from V and 7 bases from J, with 9 bases between. Germline V gene lookup returns CDR1 DFQATT and CDR2 SNEGSKA (reference sequence). There are 11 residues in the CDR3. CDR3 protein: CSASWESEAFF. CDR3 bases: TGCAGTGCTAGTTGGGAAAGTGAAGCTTTCTTT.

On this clone itself: Other DNA sequences in this specimen translate into the identical CDR3. The V call is TRBV6-5, the J call TRBJ2-3; either TRBD1 or TRBD2 may fit D (6 bases each). Germline CDR1 is MNHEY and CDR2 is SVGAGI. The CDR3 runs to 15 residues. The V gene lost 0 bases and the J gene lost 1 base, with 8 bases spanning the gap. CDR3: CASSYSRGRTDTQYF. In nucleotides, the CDR3 is TGTGCCAGCAGTTACTCTCGGGGGCGCACAGATACGCAGTATTTT.

CDR3 nucleotide sequence: TGTGCCAGCAGTAGGACCTCCCGCACAGATACGCAGTATTTT. Protein sequence: CASSRTSRTDTQYF. The chain links TRBV27 to TRBJ2-3, with no clear D. From germline, CDR1 is MNHEY and CDR2 SMNVEV (reference sequence). The CDR3 is 14 amino acids. V was clipped by 5 bases and J by 1 base, with 10 bases between them.

The chain is built from TRBV30 and TRBJ2-7, with D tentatively TRBD2 (6 bases). CDR3 size: 14 residues. The V end was cut by 5 bases, the J end by 2 bases, with 16 bases between. Germline CDR1 and CDR2: GTSNPN and SVGIG (reference sequence). The CDR3 DNA reads as TGTGCCTGGGGGACCGGGACTGTGACCTACGAGCAGTACTTC. Residues: CAWGTGTVTYEQYF.

This clone was counted a few times. The rearrangement links TRBV7-9 to TRBJ1-4, with 7 bases identical to TRBD1. Per germline, CDR1 SEHNR and CDR2 FQNEAQ (reference sequence). Trimming cost V 5 bases and J 4 bases; bases outside gene matches: 7. The length of the CDR3 is 15 residues. CDR3 residues: CASSPRTGRNEKLFF. The CDR3 DNA reads TGTGCCAGCAGCCCCAGGACAGGTCGTAATGAAAAACTGTTTTTT.